This T cell receptor (beta chain) was documented in a study of cytomegalovirus exposure and HLA in healthy donors. Study-level background: Inside one of the first data releases sat around 77 million unique TCRs taken from HLA-typed donors. When fewer than 400 donors were genotyped, 80% to 90% of them were found to fall in the Caucasian-associated ancestry cluster.

The PCR used 60 Vbeta and 13 Jbeta primers. The assay was immunoSEQ multiplex PCR, and TCRdb's table has in-frame clones only and misses some. The table includes some 150,000 clones, 60% to 85% detected once. This CDR3 has 16 residues. With V trimmed by 2 bases and J by 5 bases, 11 bases remained unmatched. The germline V gene has CDR1 MDHEN and CDR2 SYDVKM. Study-wide results and caveats: TRBV6-2, TRBV6-3 and some other V segments were unresolvable in 87-base-pair reads. What a later analysis reportedly showed was that an Asian-associated ancestry cluster had fewer N-insertions than the approximately 700-donor mean.

Note on this clone: Its antigen is still unknown.

The chain uses TRBV28 and TRBJ1-2, with TRBD1 matching over 7 bases. The TCR sequence derives from a middle-aged man in good health and CMV-seropositive. The sequenced sample consisted of PBMCs. The CDR3 sequence is CASSLGGQRGPYGYTF. In DNA, the CDR3 is TGTGCCAGCAGTTTAGGGGGACAGAGGGGACCATATGGCTACACCTTC.